One and the same sample provided the 26 T cell receptor beta chains below, sequenced in a study of Ad26.COV2.S vaccination and SARS-CoV-2 variants. Treatment noted: some 19 received Ad26.COV2.S at low or high dose, single or two shots; a few received placebo; per-sample allocation not given. The investigators took samples on day 63 after the first vaccine or placebo injection. Assay used: immunoSEQ multiplex PCR; TCRdb lists only in-frame clones, some missing. The table has roughly 700,000 clones, around 90% seen once. The material sequenced was peripheral blood, taken in a trial of Ad26.COV2.S vaccine versus placebo. The receptors were sampled from a person between 18 and 65 years old who received the Ad26.COV2.S COVID-19 vaccine or a placebo.

The chain joins TRBV10-3 to TRBJ2-7, with 7 bases aligning to TRBD2. Germline V gives CDR1 ENHRY, CDR2 SYGVKD. Trimming took 3 bases from V and 2 from J; bases not matched to a gene: 4. This CDR3 comprises 14 residues. CDR3 protein: CAISDPGGTYEQYF. The CDR3 nucleotides are TGTGCCATCAGTGATCCGGGGGGAACCTACGAGCAGTACTTC.

This chain links TRBV4-3 with TRBJ1-1; the D is unclear. Trimming shortened V by 4 bases and J by 4 bases, and 16 bases separated the two germline ends. CDR1 and CDR2 (germline): LGHNA, YSLEER. The CDR3 has 15 residues. CDR3 in amino acids: CASSLLVAGGTEAFF. CDR3 DNA: TGCGCCAGCAGCCTACTTGTGGCCGGAGGCACTGAAGCTTTCTTT.

CDR3 amino acids: CASSFGDLTDTQYF. The CDR3 coding sequence is TGTGCCAGCAGCTTTGGGGACTTGACAGATACGCAGTATTTT. The chain couples TRBV7-2 to TRBJ2-3; D is perhaps TRBD2 (6 bases). Per germline, CDR1 SGHTA and CDR2 FQGNSA. Between the trimmed V and J ends, which lost 3 bases and 3 bases, there was a span of 10 bases. This CDR3 spans 14 amino acids.

This chain connects TRBV18 to TRBJ2-5, with 10 positions matching TRBD1. With 8 bases clipped from V and 5 bases from J, the junction kept 5 bases outside the gene matches. The germline CDR1 and CDR2 sequences are KGHSH and LQKENI. The CDR3 spans 13 residues. Written as DNA, the CDR3 is TGTGCCAGCCGACAGGGGGCCCGGGAGACCCAGTACTTC. Translating gives CASRQGARETQYF.

J is TRBJ2-7 and V is TRBV4-2; 8 bases line up with TRBD1. In germline, CDR1 is LGHNA, CDR2 YNFKEQ. CDR3 length: 17 amino acids. The V segment lost 0 bases and the J segment 2 bases; nucleotides outside the gene matches: 9. Here the CDR3 reads CASSQEGGPGGPYEQYF. The CDR3 nucleotides are TGTGCCAGCAGCCAAGAGGGGGGACCAGGGGGCCCCTACGAGCAGTACTTC.

This chain links TRBV10-3 with TRBJ2-2; D gene ambiguous. The V gene lost 4 bases and the J gene lost 0 bases, with 6 bases spanning the gap. Germline V lookup: CDR1 ENHRY, CDR2 SYGVKD. This CDR3 comprises 14 residues. The CDR3: CAISVQPNTGELFF. CDR3 sequence (DNA): TGTGCCATCAGTGTACAGCCGAACACCGGGGAGCTGTTTTTT.

This clone was recorded only once. This chain links TRBV27 with TRBJ1-1, with TRBD1 matching over 8 bases. The CDR3 consists of 19 residues. Trimming took 4 bases from V and 8 from J; bases not matched to a gene: 24. Germline V gene sequence: CDR1 MNHEY, CDR2 SMNVEV (reference sequence). DNA of the CDR3: TGTGCCAGCAGTTCTCTATACAACCCTTTGGACAGGGTGAGGGAGGAAGCTTTCTTT. This sequence encodes CASSSLYNPLDRVREEAFF.

Note on this clone: This sample includes further DNA sequences coding for the same CDR3. The chain links TRBV9 to TRBJ1-1; D unresolved. Trimming stripped 2 bases from V and 0 bases from J, with 5 bases between. Germline V gives CDR1 SGDLS, CDR2 YYNGEE. CDR3 length equals 13 residues. The CDR3 region is CASSVGMNTEAFF. Here the CDR3 DNA reads TGTGCCAGCAGCGTGGGCATGAACACTGAAGCTTTCTTT.

The V and J genes are TRBV24-1 and TRBJ2-1; TRBD2 agrees at 15 bases. Germline V lookup: CDR1 KGHDR, CDR2 SFDVKD. This CDR3 has 14 residues. With V trimmed by 9 bases and J by 9 bases, 5 bases remained unmatched. The CDR3 spells CATQGLAGGGEQFF. The DNA of the CDR3 is TGTGCCACCCAGGGACTAGCGGGAGGAGGTGAGCAGTTCTTC.

This clone is a singleton in its sample. V is TRBV9 and J is TRBJ2-6, with D unclear. V lost 0 bases and J lost 4, with 11 bases in between. Germline loops: CDR1 SGDLS, CDR2 YYNGEE. There are 16 residues in the CDR3. Here the CDR3 DNA reads TGTGCCAGCAGCGTAGTAGTAACGAGCGGGGCCAACGTCCTGACTTTC. This encodes CASSVVVTSGANVLTF.

This chain uses TRBV7-9 with TRBJ1-5; the match to TRBD1 covers 9 bases. V was clipped by 5 bases and J by 8 bases; unmatched bases: 7. The CDR3 runs to 14 residues. Germline V gives CDR1 SEHNR, CDR2 FQNEAQ (reference sequence). CDR3 residues: CASSRGQGVEPQHF. The CDR3 region has the DNA TGTGCCAGCAGCAGGGGACAGGGAGTGGAGCCCCAGCATTTT.

The chain uses TRBV27 and TRBJ1-2, with 8 bases lining up with TRBD1. Germline V lookup: CDR1 MNHEY, CDR2 SMNVEV (reference sequence). CDR3 length: 14 residues. The trim removed 6 bases at V and 4 bases at J, leaving 7 bases unmatched. CDR3 in amino acids: CASRETGGFYGYTF. The CDR3, as DNA: TGTGCCAGCAGAGAAACAGGGGGATTCTATGGCTACACCTTC.

J is TRBJ1-1 and V is TRBV4-3; 7 bases are shared with TRBD1. This CDR3 is built from 12 residues. Looked up from germline, CDR1 is LGHNA and CDR2 is YSLEER. V was pared by 0 bases and J by 8 bases, with 0 bases of the junction left unmatched. The CDR3 DNA sequence: TGCGCCAGCAGCCAAGACAGGGGGGAAGCTTTCTTT. It codes for CASSQDRGEAFF.

V usage is TRBV3-1 (or the pseudogene TRBV3-2) and J usage is TRBJ2-3; D gene ambiguous. The CDR3 sequence is 17 residues long. V lost 0 bases to trimming and J lost 2 bases, with 15 bases between them. Per the germline V gene, CDR1 is LGHDT and CDR2 is YNNKEL (reference sequence). DNA for the CDR3: TGTGCCAGCAGCCAAGAGGTGGGCAGGCCCCCCACAGATACGCAGTATTTT. Translating gives CASSQEVGRPPTDTQYF.

This chain connects TRBV7-2 to TRBJ1-5; possibly TRBD1 for D (5 bases). Germline V gene sequence: CDR1 SGHTA, CDR2 FQGNSA. The CDR3 has 14 amino acids. V was trimmed by 5 bases and J by 6 bases, leaving 14 bases between them. This CDR3 is CASSPRPGAQPQHF. The DNA for the CDR3 is TGTGCCAGCAGCCCTCGTCCCGGGGCTCAGCCCCAGCATTTT.

In DNA, the CDR3 is TGTGCCAGTAGCCCTCGAACGACAGCGAACACCGGGGAGCTGTTTTTT. Protein product: CASSPRTTANTGELFF. The V call is TRBV19, the J call TRBJ2-2; a possible D gene is TRBD1 (5 bases). V was cut by 6 bases and J by 0 bases, with 14 bases left in between. The CDR3 covers 16 residues. Germline values: CDR1 LNHDA, CDR2 SQIVND (reference sequence).

This rearrangement joins TRBV30 to TRBJ1-2; no firm D call. CDR3 length: 13 amino acids. V lost 2 bases to trimming and J lost 2 bases, with 9 bases between them. Germline V gene lookup returns CDR1 GTSNPN and CDR2 SVGIG (reference sequence). Here the CDR3 reads CAWSPAPNYGYTF. The DNA of the CDR3 is TGTGCCTGGAGTCCGGCGCCCAACTATGGCTACACCTTC.

The chain uses TRBV7-2 and TRBJ2-2; weak D call: TRBD1 (5 bases). Germline V CDR1 and CDR2: SGHTA, FQGNSA. V was trimmed by 5 bases and J by 1 base, leaving 8 bases between them. CDR3 length equals 14 residues. The CDR3 region is CASSKTGNTGELFF. The DNA for the CDR3 is TGTGCCAGCAGCAAAACAGGGAACACCGGGGAGCTGTTTTTT.

The sample holds one count of this clone. The chain joins TRBV10-3 to TRBJ1-1, with D possibly being TRBD1 (5 bases). Germline lookup yields CDR1 ENHRY and CDR2 SYGVKD. The CDR3 loop spans 16 amino acids. Trimming shortened V by 3 bases and J by 4 bases, and 18 bases separated the two germline ends. CDR3 in amino acids: CAISDSKRIGVTEAFF. The DNA for the CDR3 is TGTGCCATCAGTGACTCCAAGAGGATAGGGGTCACTGAAGCTTTCTTT.

This clone appeared a few times. The chain employs TRBV2 and TRBJ2-5; TRBD1 might be the D (6 bases). Germline loops: CDR1 SNHLY, CDR2 FYNNEI. Trimming shortened V by 2 bases and J by 0 bases, and 7 bases separated the two germline ends. CDR3 length: 14 residues. CDR3 region: CASSETGNQETQYF. CDR3 sequence (DNA): TGTGCCAGCAGTGAAACAGGGAACCAAGAGACCCAGTACTTC.

The rearrangement joins TRBV3-1 (or the pseudogene TRBV3-2) to TRBJ2-3, with 10 bases matching TRBD2. The ends lost 5 bases at V and 6 bases at J; junction bases unmatched: 8. Germline lookup yields CDR1 LGHDT and CDR2 YNNKEL (reference sequence). This CDR3 is built from 15 residues. The CDR3 region is CASSKRGGLADTQYF. The CDR3 bases are TGTGCCAGCAGCAAGCGGGGGGGCTTGGCGGATACGCAGTATTTT.

V is TRBV6-5 and J is TRBJ2-5; D ambiguous. This CDR3 is 13 amino acids long. Per germline, CDR1 MNHEY and CDR2 SVGAGI. V was shortened by 6 bases and J by 3 bases, with 11 bases between the two germline ends. CDR3 loop: CASRGQNEETQYF. The CDR3 DNA follows: TGTGCCAGCAGGGGTCAGAATGAAGAGACCCAGTACTTC.

The rearrangement uses TRBV6-5 and TRBJ2-2; D gene ambiguous. Germline-derived CDR1 and CDR2 are MNHEY and SVGAGI. With 2 bases removed from V and 8 bases from J, the gap between germline ends came to 15 bases. The CDR3 totals 15 residues. This CDR3 reads CASSYSKARRGELFF. In DNA form, the CDR3 reads TGTGCCAGCAGTTACAGCAAGGCCCGGCGTGGGGAGCTGTTTTTT.

J is TRBJ2-1 and V is TRBV9; D might be TRBD2 (6 bases). The CDR3 is 16 amino acids. Germline V lookup: CDR1 SGDLS, CDR2 YYNGEE. V shed 0 bases and J shed 0 bases, with 10 bases lying between them. CDR3 bases: TGTGCCAGCAGCGTAGACGAGCGGGCCTCCTACAATGAGCAGTTCTTC. Encoded protein: CASSVDERASYNEQFF.

The chain links TRBV9 to TRBJ2-3, with 10 bases that match TRBD2. Germline V CDR1 and CDR2: SGDLS, YYNGEE. V lost 7 bases and J lost 2; bases outside the gene matches: 7. CDR3 length: 15 amino acids. DNA for the CDR3: TGTGCCAGCGGGCCTAGCGGGGGTTACACAGATACGCAGTATTTT. It yields the protein CASGPSGGYTDTQYF.

This clone was recorded many times. The chain is built from TRBV7-2 and TRBJ2-1; D is perhaps TRBD1 (6 bases). The length of the CDR3 is 13 residues. V was trimmed by 6 bases and J by 6 bases, leaving 12 bases between them. CDR1 is SGHTA and CDR2 is FQGNSA in the germline V gene. The CDR3 loop is CASSTGFGNEQFF. In DNA, the CDR3 is TGTGCCAGCAGTACAGGGTTTGGCAATGAGCAGTTCTTC.